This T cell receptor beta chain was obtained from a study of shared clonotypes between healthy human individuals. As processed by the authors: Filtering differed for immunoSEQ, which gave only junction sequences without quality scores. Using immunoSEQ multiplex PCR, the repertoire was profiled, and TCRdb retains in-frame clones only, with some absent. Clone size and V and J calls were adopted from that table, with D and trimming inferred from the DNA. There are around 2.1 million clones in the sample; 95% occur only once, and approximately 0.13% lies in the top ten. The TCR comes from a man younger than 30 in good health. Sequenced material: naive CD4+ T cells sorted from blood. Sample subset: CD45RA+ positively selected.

In DNA form, the CDR3 reads TGTGCCAGCAGCTTAGTTTCGGGACTCCAAGGGGGAGGCAATGAGCAGTTCTTC. It encodes CASSLVSGLQGGGNEQFF. J is TRBJ2-1 and V is TRBV7-2; perhaps D is TRBD1 or TRBD2 (6 bases each). Germline V lookup: CDR1 SGHTA, CDR2 FQGNSA. V was shortened by 1 base and J by 6 bases, with 22 bases between the two germline ends. The CDR3 spans 18 residues.